This TCR beta chain was observed in a study of T cell changes during pregnancy in multiple sclerosis. The method was immunoSEQ multiplex PCR; TCRdb's version includes in-frame clones alone and lacks a portion of them. Here the sample spans tens of thousands of clones, roughly nine tenths being singletons. Germline V lookup: CDR1 MNHEY, CDR2 SMNVEV (reference sequence). Trimming left V 6 bases short and J 7 bases short, with 15 bases between. CDR3 length: 13 residues. J is TRBJ1-1 and V is TRBV27, with D possibly TRBD1 on 5 matching bases. This clonotype originated in a female donor with multiple sclerosis, enrolled in a pregnancy study. The sample consisted of CD8+ T cells from peripheral blood mononuclear cells, taken before pregnancy. The DNA of the CDR3 is TGTGCCAGCAGCCCAGGGTCCCTGGTTGAAGCTTTCTTT. It specifies CASSPGSLVEAFF.